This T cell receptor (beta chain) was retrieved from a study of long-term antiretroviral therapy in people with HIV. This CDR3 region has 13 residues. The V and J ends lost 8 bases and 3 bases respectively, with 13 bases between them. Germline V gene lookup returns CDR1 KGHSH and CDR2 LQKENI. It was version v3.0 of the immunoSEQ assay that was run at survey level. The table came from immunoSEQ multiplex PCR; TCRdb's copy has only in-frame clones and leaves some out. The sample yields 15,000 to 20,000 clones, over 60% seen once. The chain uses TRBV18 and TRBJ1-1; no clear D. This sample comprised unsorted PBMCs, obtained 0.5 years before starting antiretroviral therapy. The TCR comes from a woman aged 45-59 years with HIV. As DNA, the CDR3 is TGTGCCAGCCGGGTCGGCGGAGACACTGAAGCTTTCTTT. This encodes CASRVGGDTEAFF.